A selection of T cell receptor beta chains follows, all from one sample in a study of blood T cells in healthy people across ages. Each CDR3 protein gets one entry after TCRdb re-called the 5' RACE reads with MiXCR. The sample lists roughly 1.5 million distinct CDR3 sequences; approximately 42% were seen once. Sequenced sample: blood. The source is a woman under 30 in good health. The conserved cysteine and the conserved F or W are not part of the CDR3 here. The D gene is left open where the match is weak.

>NA|TRBV2|TRBJ2-1
ASKQGYNEQF
>NA|TRBV5-1|TRBJ2-1
ASSLSPRNEQF
>NA|TRBV7-9|TRBJ2-3
ASSNLARGTDTQY
>NA|TRBV6-5|TRBJ1-5
ASSYSRWFVGSNQPQH
>NA|TRBV7-2|TRBJ2-7
ASSLFKDEQY
>NA|TRBV5-1|TRBJ2-5
ASSWTGTLETQY
>TRBD1|TRBV5-1|TRBJ1-6
ASSLGGGSPPPH
>TRBD2|TRBV3-1|TRBJ2-1
ASSQDWGGSLNEQF
>NA|TRBV5-5|TRBJ1-4
ASSTSLGLGEKLF
>TRBD2|TRBV20-1|TRBJ2-3
SARASGRAGDTQY
>TRBD1|TRBV15|TRBJ2-7
ATSKDRGFYYEQY
>TRBD2|TRBV20-1|TRBJ2-2
SASAGLAGGNTGELF
>TRBD2|TRBV7-8|TRBJ2-7
ASSALAVSSYEQY
>TRBD1|TRBV7-6|TRBJ1-1
ASSPGQEGNTEAF
>NA|TRBV6-6|TRBJ2-3
ASSTQGAGSTDTQY
>NA|TRBV7-2|TRBJ1-2
ASSQNRARSIST
>NA|TRBV20-1|TRBJ2-1
SASLGSIAYNEQF
>TRBD2|TRBV15|TRBJ2-1
ATSRLAGYDYNEQF
>TRBD1|TRBV7-2|TRBJ2-3
ASSLGGTVPSTDTQY
>NA|TRBV27|TRBJ2-1
ASTLGGLYNEQF
>NA|TRBV7-9|TRBJ1-6
ASSLVLGSPLH
>TRBD2|TRBV15|TRBJ2-3
ATTNMGDLAGSTDTQY
>TRBD2|TRBV7-9|TRBJ2-3
ASSPGTREFTDTQY
>NA|TRBV12-3/TRBV12-4|TRBJ1-1
ASNPGGITEAF
>NA|TRBV4-1|TRBJ2-1
ASSQDRGYEQF
>TRBD1|TRBV10-3|TRBJ1-2
AITGTGNYGYT
>NA|TRBV4-3|TRBJ2-1
ASSQDVLGRAYNEQF
>NA|TRBV3-1|TRBJ2-7
ASSHWEAYEQY
>NA|TRBV7-2|TRBJ2-2
ASSLFLGRGGELF
>TRBD1|TRBV20-1|TRBJ2-3
SARDRRGQDTQY
>TRBD2|TRBV18|TRBJ2-7
ASSPSSGYFNEQY
>NA|TRBV21-1|TRBJ2-1
ASSKKSQGNEQF
>NA|TRBV6-2/TRBV6-3|TRBJ1-6
ASSLGILNVSPLH
>NA|TRBV7-2|TRBJ2-5
ASSFKGTETQY
>TRBD2|TRBV7-6|TRBJ2-7
ASSLETSGSNEQY
>NA|TRBV6-2/TRBV6-3|TRBJ2-1
ASSSIQGSYNEQF
>NA|TRBV11-2|TRBJ2-4
ASSFTPIAKNIQY
>NA|TRBV12-3/TRBV12-4|TRBJ2-2
ASITRGRNTGELF
>TRBD2|TRBV2|TRBJ2-3
ASSEYAGGAIISTDTQY
>NA|TRBV7-2|TRBJ2-1
ASSPDWDEQF
>NA|TRBV12-1|TRBJ1-5
ASSFARDGNQPQH
>NA|TRBV21-1|TRBJ2-1
ASSTGLADYNEQF
>NA|TRBV21-1|TRBJ2-1
ASSKEQTGDTSYNEQF
>TRBD2|TRBV5-1|TRBJ2-3
ASSPSGGVRTQY
>NA|TRBV7-9|TRBJ2-7
ASSLGQLGSNEQY
>NA|TRBV28|TRBJ2-7
ASSLKASEGDEQY
>TRBD1|TRBV20-1|TRBJ1-5
SASDRVGQPQH
>NA|TRBV5-6|TRBJ1-6
ASSLGVHTGNSPLH